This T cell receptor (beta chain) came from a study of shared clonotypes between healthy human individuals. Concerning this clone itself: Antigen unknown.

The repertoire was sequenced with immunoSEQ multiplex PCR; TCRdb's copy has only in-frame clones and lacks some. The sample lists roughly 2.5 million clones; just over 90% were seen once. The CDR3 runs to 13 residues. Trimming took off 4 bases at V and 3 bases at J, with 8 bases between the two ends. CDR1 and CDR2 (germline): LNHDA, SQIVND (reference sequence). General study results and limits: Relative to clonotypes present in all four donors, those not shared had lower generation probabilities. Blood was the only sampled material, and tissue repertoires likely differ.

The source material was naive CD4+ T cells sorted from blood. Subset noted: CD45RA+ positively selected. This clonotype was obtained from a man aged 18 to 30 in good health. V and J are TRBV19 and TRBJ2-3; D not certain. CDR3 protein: CASSKGRTDTQYF. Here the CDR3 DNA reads TGTGCCAGTAGTAAGGGTAGGACAGATACGCAGTATTTT.